These 5 T cell receptor beta chains share one sample of origin, sequenced in a study of regulatory T cells in long-lasting Graves disease. The time point here: newly diagnosed GD, antithyroid drugs for less than 3 months. Generation of the TCR library employed RNA extracted from PBMCs. Assembly of TCR beta libraries relied on iRepertoire HTBI primers together with Arm-PCR of CDR3 regions. One entry per CDR3 protein, called by TCRdb with MiXCR from the multiplex PCR reads. The sample records 520,000 or so distinct CDR3 sequences, 12% being singletons. The same data also contributed to another study, on T cells in Graves' hyperthyroidism and ophthalmopathy.

The starting material was peripheral blood mononuclear cells (PBMCs), obtained at new diagnosis, from a patient treated with antithyroid drugs. The origin of the receptors is a woman in her 30s with Graves disease.

This clonotype was found many times. The V call is TRBV2, the J call TRBJ2-1; tentative D call: TRBD1 (5 bases). Germline V gene sequence: CDR1 SNHLY, CDR2 FYNNEI. The CDR3 loop spans 13 amino acids. The V end lost 3 bases, the J end lost 9 bases, and 12 bases lay between the germline ends. CDR3 amino acids: CASSEERRGEQFF. DNA of the CDR3: TGTGCCAGCAGTGAGGAGCGTAGGGGTGAGCAGTTCTTC.

With regard to this clonotype: This sequence may be a read error, since a much larger clone differs from it by one base. DNA of the CDR3: TGTGCCAGCAGCTTAGGGGCGACTGTTTGGCCCAATGAGCAGTACTTC. Translation gives CASSLGATVWPNEQYF. This chain links TRBV11-2 with TRBJ2-4; D unclear. The CDR3 consists of 16 residues. Germline loops: CDR1 SGHAT, CDR2 FQNNGV. The V and J ends lost 1 base and 13 bases respectively, with 23 bases between them.

This clonotype was seen repeatedly, ten times or more. J is TRBJ1-1 and V is TRBV19; D not resolved. CDR1 LNHDA and CDR2 SQIVND come from the germline V gene (reference sequence). V lost 2 bases, J lost 3 bases, and 7 bases lay in between. This CDR3 contains 13 residues. The CDR3 region is CASSIRWDTEAFF. The CDR3 nucleotides read TGTGCCAGTAGTATACGATGGGACACTGAAGCTTTCTTT.

This chain links TRBV3-1 with TRBJ1-1; TRBD1 matches 12 bases. J was trimmed by 5 bases and V by 3 bases; bases with no gene match: 7. The CDR3 has 16 residues. CDR1 is LGHDT and CDR2 is YNNKEL in the germline V gene (reference sequence). The CDR3 sequence: CASSQGTGGLGTEAFF. The CDR3 bases are TGTGCCAGCAGCCAGGGGACAGGGGGCTTGGGGACTGAAGCTTTCTTT.

This clonotype occurred a few times. The chain combines TRBV6-1 with TRBJ1-2, with D possibly being TRBD1 (5 bases). The V end lost 6 bases, the J end lost 8 bases, and 22 bases lay between the germline ends. This CDR3 comprises 15 residues. Per germline, CDR1 MNHNS and CDR2 SASEGT. CDR3 residues: CASRGRAGVGFGYTF. The CDR3 DNA sequence: TGTGCCAGCAGAGGCAGGGCGGGAGTTGGCTTCGGCTACACCTTC.